Listed here are 18 T cell receptor beta chains from one sample, sequenced in a study of T cells in Graves' hyperthyroidism and ophthalmopathy. RNA transcripts were the template for amplifying TCR beta CDR3 regions. During a first-round RT-PCR of the TCR CDR3, the HTBI primer set was used. From the multiplex PCR reads, TCRdb called clonotypes with MiXCR, one entry per CDR3 protein. Of fewer than 750,000 distinct CDR3 sequences in the sample, about 15% were seen once. The specimen was blood. These receptors were taken from a woman aged 40 to 50 with Graves' ophthalmopathy.

This clonotype was seen repeatedly, ten times or more. The chain recombines TRBV12-3 or TRBV12-4 with TRBJ1-1; D is perhaps TRBD1 (5 bases). The ends were cut back, 1 base at V and 5 bases at J, with 14 bases in the middle. The CDR3 spans 15 residues. CDR3: CASSLVAGVWTEAFF. The CDR3 DNA reads as TGTGCCAGCAGTTTAGTTGCGGGGGTGTGGACTGAAGCTTTCTTT.

This clonotype has at least ten counts. The gene calls are TRBV13 and TRBJ1-5; 12 bases map to TRBD1. Trimming at V came to 5 bases and at J to 1 base, leaving 15 bases not matched to a gene. The CDR3 contains 20 residues. Germline CDR1 PRHDT, CDR2 FYEKMQ (reference sequence). CDR3: CASSPPGDRGRLGSNQPQHF. In nucleotides, the CDR3 is TGTGCCAGCAGCCCCCCGGGGGACAGGGGGCGTTTGGGAAGCAATCAGCCCCAGCATTTT.

This clonotype was counted ten times or more. The chain combines TRBV12-3 or TRBV12-4 with TRBJ1-3; 8 bases are shared with TRBD1. The CDR3 has 15 amino acids. V lost 3 bases to trimming and J lost 6 bases; unmatched junction nucleotides: 7. The CDR3 is CASSLKTGEKNTIYF. In DNA form, the CDR3 reads TGTGCCAGCAGTTTGAAGACAGGGGAAAAAAACACCATATATTTT.

This clonotype was counted ten times or more. The chain employs TRBV19 and TRBJ1-1; D is possibly TRBD1 (6 bases). In germline, CDR1 is LNHDA, CDR2 SQIVND (reference sequence). V was pared by 4 bases and J by 6 bases, with 18 bases between. The CDR3 has 15 residues. The chain's CDR3 is CASSTSLTGGPEAFF. The CDR3 region has the DNA TGTGCCAGTAGTACCTCCCTGACAGGAGGCCCTGAAGCTTTCTTT. Full variable domain (remainder filled in from reference TRBV19 and TRBJ1-1): DGGITQSPKYLFRKEGQNVTLSCEQNLNHDAMYWYRQDPGQGLRLIYYSQIVNDFQKGDIAEGYSVSREKKESFPLTVTSAQKNPTAFYLCASSTSLTGGPEAFFGQGTRLTVV.

In this sample, this clonotype turned up many times. The V call is TRBV6-5, the J call TRBJ2-7; D is ambiguous. Looked up from germline, CDR1 is MNHEY and CDR2 is SVGAGI. The ends were cut back, 2 bases at V and 2 bases at J, with 4 bases in the middle. The CDR3 spans 12 residues. The CDR3 DNA follows: TGTGCCAGCAGTTACGATACCTACGAGCAGTACTTC. Protein product: CASSYDTYEQYF.

This clonotype was seen repeatedly, ten times or more. This chain joins TRBV5-5 and TRBJ1-2, with D hard to call. The CDR3 totals 15 residues. The germline V gene encodes CDR1 SGHKS and CDR2 YYEKEE (reference sequence). Between the trimmed V and J ends, which lost 1 base and 2 bases, there was a span of 12 bases. CDR3 DNA sequence: TGTGCCAGCAGCTTGAATATAGCCTTGAACTATGGCTACACCTTC. Translating gives CASSLNIALNYGYTF.

This clonotype was detected many times. The V and J genes are TRBV25-1 and TRBJ1-1; 7 nucleotides agree with TRBD1. With V trimmed by 1 base and J by 0 bases, 8 bases remained unmatched. The CDR3 has 17 residues. Germline-derived CDR1 and CDR2 are MGHDK and SYGVNS. The CDR3 DNA reads TGTGCCAGCAGTGAATTCCCGGGACAGAATATGAACACTGAAGCTTTCTTT. Translated, it gives CASSEFPGQNMNTEAFF. Supplemented by reference TRBV25-1 and TRBJ1-1, the full variable domain reads EADIYQTPRYLVIGTGKKITLECSQTMGHDKMYWYQQDPGMELHLIHYSYGVNSTEKGDLSSESTVSRIRTEHFPLTLESARPSHTSQYLCASSEFPGQNMNTEAFFGQGTRLTVV.

This clonotype has ten or more counts. The chain uses TRBV7-2 and TRBJ2-3; D ambiguous. Between the trimmed V and J ends, which lost 3 bases and 3 bases, there was a span of 4 bases. Germline CDR1 and CDR2: SGHTA and FQGNSA. This CDR3 region has 12 residues. CDR3 region: CASSFWTDTQYF. CDR3 DNA sequence: TGTGCCAGCAGCTTTTGGACAGATACGCAGTATTTT.

This clonotype appeared once. CDR3 DNA: TGCAGTGCTAGAGGGACAGGGGGCAACACCGGGGAGCTGTTTTTT. Its translation: CSARGTGGNTGELFF. The chain joins TRBV20-1 to TRBJ2-2, with 11 bases lining up with TRBD1. After removal of 1 base from V and 2 bases from J, the junction contained 0 bases not matched to a gene. The CDR3 is 15 residues long. CDR1 is DFQATT and CDR2 is SNEGSKA in the germline V gene (reference sequence).

The V call is TRBV11-2, the J call TRBJ2-5; possibly TRBD2 for D (5 bases). Germline-derived CDR1 and CDR2 are SGHAT and FQNNGV. This CDR3 is 16 amino acids long. V was trimmed by 2 bases and J by 5 bases, leaving 18 bases between them. CDR3 residues: CASSLRGRATWETQYF. CDR3 bases: TGTGCCAGCAGCTTACGGGGTAGGGCAACGTGGGAGACCCAGTACTTC.

V gene TRBV6-1 combines with J gene TRBJ1-1; D might be TRBD1 (6 bases). CDR3 size: 13 residues. CDR1 is MNHNS and CDR2 is SASEGT in the germline V gene. V was shortened by 7 bases and J by 8 bases, with 17 bases between the two germline ends. The CDR3 loop reads CASTRTVFKEAFF. In DNA form, the CDR3 reads TGTGCCAGCACCCGGACAGTTTTCAAGGAAGCTTTCTTT.

In its sample, this clonotype was seen a few times. This chain uses TRBV2 with TRBJ1-1, with TRBD1 as a possible D gene (6 bases). The V end was cut by 7 bases, the J end by 8 bases, with 11 bases between. The CDR3 spans 11 residues. The germline CDR1 and CDR2 sequences are SNHLY and FYNNEI. DNA of the CDR3: TGTGCCAGCAAAGCCGGGACAGAAGCTTTCTTT. Encoded protein: CASKAGTEAFF. Variable domain in full (rest from reference TRBV2 and TRBJ1-1): EPEVTQTPSHQVTQMGQEVILRCVPISNHLYFYWYRQILGQKVEFLVSFYNNEISEKSEIFDDQFSVERPDGSNFTLKIRSTKLEDSAMYFCASKAGTEAFFGQGTRLTVV.

V usage is TRBV20-1 and J usage is TRBJ1-5; 7 nucleotides align to TRBD1. The J segment lost 0 bases and the V segment lost 6 bases, leaving 14 bases of the junction unmatched. In germline, CDR1 is DFQATT, CDR2 SNEGSKA (reference sequence). The CDR3 sequence is 17 residues long. CDR3 sequence (DNA): TGCAGTGCCAGGAGGCAGGGGGGAGGCTATAGCAATCAGCCCCAGCATTTT. It translates to CSARRQGGGYSNQPQHF.

In the case of this clonotype: The junction shows a germline mismatch at one end, possibly a read error. CDR3 bases: TGTGCCAGCATTTACTCTAGGACAGGGGGCGCTTTCAACTATGGCTACACCTTC. This codes for CASIYSRTGGAFNYGYTF. This chain uses TRBV6-2 or TRBV6-3 with TRBJ1-2; 11 bases match TRBD1. The CDR3 covers 18 residues. The germline V gene encodes CDR1 MNHEY and CDR2 SVGEGT.

The chain uses TRBV19 and TRBJ2-7; D may be TRBD2 (5 bases). This CDR3 region has 16 residues. V lost 3 bases and J 0 bases, leaving 15 bases between the germline ends. Germline V gene data show CDR1 as LNHDA and CDR2 as SQIVND (reference sequence). The CDR3 DNA reads as TGTGCCAGTAGTATTAAAGCGGTTCCAAACTCCTACGAGCAGTACTTC. Protein: CASSIKAVPNSYEQYF.

The sample holds many counts of this clonotype. This chain connects TRBV11-2 to TRBJ2-5, with unresolved D. V was clipped by 3 bases and J by 1 base, with 6 bases between them. Per the germline V gene, CDR1 is SGHAT and CDR2 is FQNNGV. CDR3 length: 13 residues. Here the CDR3 DNA reads TGTGCCAGCAGCTTGGACGCCCAAGAGACCCAGTACTTC. Protein sequence: CASSLDAQETQYF.

To note about this clonotype: With a much larger clone just one base away, this may be a read error. The CDR3 region is CVSRPGQGKNYGYTF. For the CDR3, the DNA is TGTGTCAGCAGACCAGGACAGGGGAAAAACTATGGCTACACCTTC. The J gene is TRBJ1-2, the V gene TRBV6-2 or TRBV6-3; TRBD1 matches 9 bases. Germline CDR1 MNHEY, CDR2 SVGEGT. The CDR3 is 15 residues long.

This clonotype was picked up many times. The chain joins TRBV28 to TRBJ2-7, with 12 bases matching TRBD2. CDR1 and CDR2 (germline): MDHEN, SYDVKM. Unmatched junction bases numbered 4, after V lost 5 bases and J lost 2 bases. CDR3 length equals 15 residues. Here the CDR3 DNA reads TGTGCCAGCAGTCTTTCTAGCGGGAGGGCCTACGAGCAGTACTTC. Translation gives CASSLSSGRAYEQYF.